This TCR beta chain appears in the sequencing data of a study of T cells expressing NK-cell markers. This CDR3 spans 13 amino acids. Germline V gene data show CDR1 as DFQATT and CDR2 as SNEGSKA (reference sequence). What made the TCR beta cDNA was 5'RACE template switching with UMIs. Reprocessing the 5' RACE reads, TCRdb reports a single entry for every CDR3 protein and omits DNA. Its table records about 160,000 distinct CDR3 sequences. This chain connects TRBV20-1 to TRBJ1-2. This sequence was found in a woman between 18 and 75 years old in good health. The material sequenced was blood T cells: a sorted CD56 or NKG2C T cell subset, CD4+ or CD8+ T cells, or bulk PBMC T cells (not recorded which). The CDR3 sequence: CSAGGGANYGYTF.